This T cell receptor beta chain was sequenced during a study of T cell responses to AZD1222 COVID-19 vaccine. On this clone: Its antigen is currently unknown.

CDR3 size: 13 residues. CDR1 LNHNV and CDR2 YYDKDF come from the germline V gene (reference sequence). After removal of 8 bases from V and 5 bases from J, the junction contained 8 bases not matched to a gene. Generated by immunoSEQ multiplex PCR, the TCRdb table keeps only in-frame clones and is missing some. The sample includes 130,000 or so clones, about nine tenths of them seen just once. Overall study results and limits: Unmutated regions of variants are reportedly targeted by nearly half of spike-specific TCRs. Possibly, clonal diversity was underestimated; donors were largely white British and included more females. Baseline seropositivity characterized only a handful of AZD1222 recipients.

The chain links TRBV15 to TRBJ2-7; TRBD2 matches 8 bases. The TCR originated in an adult in good health. The sample was peripheral blood, taken on day 0 of AZD1222 vaccination. The CDR3 region is CATGTRRNHEQYF. CDR3 sequence (DNA): TGTGCCACCGGGACTAGAAGAAATCACGAGCAGTACTTC.